These 8 T cell receptor beta chains share one sample of origin, sequenced in a study of regulatory T cells in long-lasting Graves disease. For TCR beta, libraries came from iRepertoire HTBI primers and Arm-PCR of CDR3 regions. One entry per CDR3 protein results from TCRdb running MiXCR on the multiplex PCR reads. The repertoire holds around 230,000 distinct CDR3 sequences, around 17% seen once, with about 20% in the top ten. Time point: newly diagnosed GD, antithyroid drugs for less than 3 months. The TCR library used RNA extracted from PBMCs. Sequencing used peripheral blood mononuclear cells (PBMCs), obtained at new diagnosis, from a patient treated with antithyroid drugs. The origin of the receptors is a female donor with Graves disease.

This clonotype has a count of ten or more. The rearrangement joins TRBV11-2 to TRBJ2-7; 11 bases are shared with TRBD2. The CDR3 sequence is 15 residues long. V was clipped by 5 bases and J by 1 base; unmatched bases: 4. Germline values: CDR1 SGHAT, CDR2 FQNNGV. CDR3 region: CASSGGLAASYEQYF. The CDR3 DNA sequence: TGTGCCAGCAGCGGGGGACTAGCGGCGTCCTACGAGCAGTACTTC.

This clonotype was counted ten times or more. The V and J genes are TRBV19 and TRBJ2-2, with 14 bases lining up with TRBD2. The ends lost 8 bases at V and 4 bases at J; junction bases unmatched: 3. This CDR3 contains 15 residues. Per germline, CDR1 LNHDA and CDR2 SQIVND (reference sequence). The CDR3 is CASRLAGGITGELFF. CDR3 in DNA: TGTGCCAGTCGACTAGCGGGAGGGATCACCGGGGAGCTGTTTTTT.

Ten or more counts support this clonotype. CDR3 bases: TGTGCCAGCAGCTTATTAACAGATACGCAGTATTTT. Protein: CASSLLTDTQYF. The V gene is TRBV7-2, the J gene TRBJ2-3; D is ambiguous. CDR1 and CDR2 (germline): SGHTA, FQGNSA. There are 12 residues in the CDR3. Trimming took off 2 bases at V and 3 bases at J, with 3 bases between the two ends.

This clonotype was counted at least ten times. J is TRBJ1-5 and V is TRBV2; D not resolved. Germline CDR1 and CDR2: SNHLY and FYNNEI. V was cut by 7 bases and J by 2 bases, with 12 bases left in between. The CDR3 loop spans 14 amino acids. CDR3: CASNAVVGNQPQHF. The CDR3 nucleotides read TGTGCCAGCAATGCGGTCGTCGGCAATCAGCCCCAGCATTTT.

The sample holds a few counts of this clonotype. The gene calls are TRBV6-4 and TRBJ2-7; D is perhaps TRBD2 (5 bases). Germline lookup yields CDR1 MRHNA and CDR2 SNTAGT. The CDR3 has 19 amino acids. Trimming took off 4 bases at V and 0 bases at J, with 25 bases between the two ends. For the CDR3, the DNA is TGTGCCAGCAGTGTCTCCCGAATACCTCATTCGGGGAGCTCCTACGAGCAGTACTTC. Translating it yields CASSVSRIPHSGSSYEQYF.

This clonotype has ten or more counts. The junction and the germline gene differ at one end; a read error may be behind it. The J gene is TRBJ2-1, the V gene TRBV30; D tentatively fits TRBD1 or TRBD2 (5 bases each). This CDR3 comprises 8 residues. Germline-derived CDR1 and CDR2 are GTSNPN and SVGIG (reference sequence). In nucleotides, the CDR3 is TGTGCCCGGGACCCTGGGGTCTTC. Its protein product is CARDPGVF.

This clonotype occurred many times. V and J are TRBV7-9 and TRBJ2-2, with D perhaps matching TRBD2 (5 bases). The CDR3 has 15 residues. Germline CDR1 SEHNR, CDR2 FQNEAQ (reference sequence). V was cut by 4 bases and J by 0 bases, with 9 bases left in between. CDR3 nucleotides: TGTGCCAGCAGCTACCTCGGGGCGAACACCGGGGAGCTGTTTTTT. This encodes CASSYLGANTGELFF.

This clonotype was observed many times. The DNA of the CDR3 is TGCAGTGCTAGAGACACCAATCAGCCCCAGCATTTT. It encodes CSARDTNQPQHF. The V and J genes are TRBV20-1 and TRBJ1-5, with D uncertain. The germline CDR1 and CDR2 sequences are DFQATT and SNEGSKA (reference sequence). This CDR3 spans 12 amino acids. Trimming removed 0 bases from V and 3 bases from J, with 3 bases in between.